A selection of T cell receptor beta chains follows, all from one sample in a study of blood T cell repertoires in COVID-19. The data were produced by immunoSEQ multiplex PCR, yet TCRdb's version contains in-frame clones alone and is incomplete. The top ten hold about 5% of the sample, which has approximately 360,000 clones, roughly four fifths seen once. The material sequenced was PBMCs or T cells enriched from blood (not recorded which). The source is a woman in her forties or fifties who had recovered from COVID-19. Both conserved end residues are part of each CDR3. The order of the fields is J gene, V gene, clone size, D gene, CDR3 protein, CDR3 DNA. A D gene is named only where the DNA matches it firmly. The size entry is marked missing in some rows and otherwise reads once, few, many or a size class.

TRBJ1-2 TRBV7-2 NA NA CASSLQGNYGYTF TGTGCCAGCAGCTTACAGGGGAACTATGGCTACACCTTC
TRBJ2-6 TRBV19 NA NA CASSIGVSGANVLTF TGTGCCAGTAGTATAGGCGTCTCTGGGGCCAACGTCCTGACTTTC
TRBJ2-7 TRBV30 NA TRBD2 CAWSFRTSGTFEQYF TGTGCCTGGAGTTTCAGGACTAGCGGGACGTTCGAGCAGTACTTC
TRBJ2-1 TRBV3-1/TRBV3-2 NA NA CASSRVVSGSYNEQFF TGTGCCAGCAGCCGGGTAGTAAGCGGCTCCTACAATGAGCAGTTCTTC
TRBJ1-2 TRBV3-1/TRBV3-2 once NA CASSHSGGSYGYTF TGTGCCAGCAGCCATTCTGGGGGGAGCTATGGCTACACCTTC
TRBJ1-2 TRBV7-9 few NA CASSLAGSEPNYGYTF TGTGCCAGCAGCCTAGCGGGTTCGGAGCCTAACTATGGCTACACCTTC
TRBJ1-1 TRBV28 few NA CASHTADTEAFF TGTGCCAGCCATACTGCGGACACTGAAGCTTTCTTT
TRBJ2-3 TRBV7-3 NA TRBD2 CASSQSGTTDTQYF TGTGCCAGCAGCCAGAGCGGGACCACAGATACGCAGTATTTT
TRBJ1-5 TRBV4-1 NA NA CASSHDSLGQPQHF TGCGCCAGCAGCCACGACAGTCTCGGCCAGCCCCAGCATTTT
TRBJ1-2 TRBV2 NA NA CASTVGRNYGYTF TGTGCCAGCACGGTGGGGCGAAACTATGGCTACACCTTC
TRBJ2-5 TRBV5-1 NA TRBD2 CASSLGLLKASGWETQYF TGCGCCAGCAGCTTGGGCCTCTTGAAGGCTAGCGGGTGGGAGACCCAGTACTTC
TRBJ1-2 TRBV5-1 few NA CASSLAWGQDYGYTF TGCGCCAGCAGCTTGGCCTGGGGGCAGGACTATGGCTACACCTTC
TRBJ1-2 TRBV11-2 NA NA CASSPSGSHFYGYTF TGTGCCAGCAGCCCCTCTGGTTCCCACTTCTATGGCTACACCTTC
TRBJ1-2 TRBV18 NA NA CASSPLEEYGYTF TGTGCCAGCTCACCACTGGAGGAATATGGCTACACCTTC
TRBJ1-5 TRBV28 few TRBD1 CASSSTTGRGNQPQHF TGTGCCAGCAGTTCAACGACAGGGCGGGGCAATCAGCCCCAGCATTTT
TRBJ1-5 TRBV2 few NA CASRNWPESQPQHF TGTGCCAGCAGGAACTGGCCGGAGAGCCAGCCCCAGCATTTT
TRBJ2-3 TRBV9 NA NA CASSVEGLQSDTQYF TGTGCCAGCAGCGTAGAGGGACTCCAGTCGGATACGCAGTATTTT
TRBJ1-1 TRBV19 few TRBD1 CASRRQGEAEAFF TGTGCCAGTCGAAGACAGGGGGAGGCTGAAGCTTTCTTT
TRBJ2-7 TRBV6-1 NA NA CASSEIYLWAQISYEQYF TGTGCCAGCAGTGAAATCTATTTATGGGCACAGATCTCCTACGAGCAGTACTTC
TRBJ2-2 TRBV13 NA NA CASSSLAARTGTNTGELFF TGTGCCAGCAGCTCCCTAGCGGCCCGGACAGGGACAAACACCGGGGAGCTGTTTTTT
TRBJ1-5 TRBV5-5 NA NA CASSLNTDRNQPQHF TGTGCCAGCAGCTTGAATACAGACAGGAATCAGCCCCAGCATTTT
TRBJ1-1 TRBV15 NA TRBD1 CATSRSPGTGPNTEAFF TGTGCCACCAGCAGAAGTCCCGGGACAGGACCGAACACTGAAGCTTTCTTT
TRBJ2-7 TRBV5-1 NA TRBD2 CASSWGTSGDYEQYF TGCGCCAGCAGCTGGGGGACTAGCGGGGACTACGAGCAGTACTTC
TRBJ2-7 TRBV19 once NA CASSIRVVGEQYF TGTGCCAGTAGTATCAGGGTTGTTGGCGAGCAGTACTTC
TRBJ1-2 TRBV30 NA NA CAWTGGGGYTF TGTGCCTGGACGGGGGGCGGAGGCTACACCTTC
TRBJ2-1 TRBV5-4 NA TRBD2 CASSLSGGRSYNEQFF TGTGCCAGCAGCTTGAGCGGGGGGCGCTCCTACAATGAGCAGTTCTTC
TRBJ1-1 TRBV19 NA TRBD1 CASSATGGTEAFF TGTGCCAGTAGTGCGACAGGGGGCACTGAAGCTTTCTTT
TRBJ2-3 TRBV7-6 NA NA CASSSGPGGPVDTQYF TGTGCCAGCAGCTCAGGCCCCGGGGGGCCTGTAGATACGCAGTATTTT
TRBJ2-7 TRBV9 NA NA CASSAGPDLTLYEQYF TGTGCCAGCAGCGCGGGTCCCGACTTAACTTTATACGAGCAGTACTTC
TRBJ2-5 TRBV27 once NA CASKPQGGEETQYF TGTGCCAGCAAACCACAGGGTGGCGAAGAGACCCAGTACTTC
TRBJ2-2 TRBV9 NA NA CASSVVEGPTGELFF TGTGCCAGCAGCGTAGTAGAGGGCCCCACCGGGGAGCTGTTTTTT
TRBJ2-1 TRBV30 NA TRBD2 CAWSVSSGRVYEQFF TGTGCCTGGAGTGTATCTAGCGGGAGAGTCTATGAGCAGTTCTTC
TRBJ2-1 TRBV24-1 NA NA CATGGGGGGNEQFF TGTGCCACTGGGGGCGGGGGAGGAGGCAATGAGCAGTTCTTC
TRBJ1-1 TRBV7-2 NA NA CASSPGVGPNTEAFF TGTGCCAGCAGCCCCGGTGTGGGCCCGAACACTGAAGCTTTCTTT
TRBJ1-6 TRBV6-2/TRBV6-3 NA TRBD1 CASSRGQGASYNSPLHF TGTGCCAGCAGCCGAGGACAGGGGGCCTCCTATAATTCACCCCTCCACTTT
TRBJ2-6 TRBV5-5 NA NA CATEGVSGANVLTF TGTGCCACTGAAGGGGTCTCTGGGGCCAACGTCCTGACTTTC
TRBJ2-7 TRBV11-3 once NA CASSLVAGGEQYF TGTGCCAGCAGCTTAGTCGCCGGGGGCGAGCAGTACTTC